Following are 7 T cell receptor beta chains from one sample sequenced in a study. TCRdb ran MiXCR on the 5' RACE reads and lists one entry per CDR3 protein. The sample shows 53,000 or so distinct CDR3 sequences, roughly a quarter of them seen only once. Sequenced material: tumor-infiltrating naive CD4+ T cells sorted from the breast tumor. The subset denotes: naive CD4+ T cells, CD4+CD45RA+CD25-. These receptors were taken from a female donor with breast cancer.

Remarks on this clonotype: A much larger clone sits a single nucleotide away, making a read error possible. The V call is TRBV7-2, the J call TRBJ1-6; possibly TRBD1 for D (5 bases). From germline, CDR1 is SGHTA and CDR2 FQGNSA. This CDR3 has 18 residues. CDR3 sequence (DNA): TGTGCCAGCAGCTTAGCGCTCTGGGGGTCCTCCTATAATTCACCCCCCCACTTT. As protein: CASSLALWGSSYNSPPHF.

The chain links TRBV7-8 to TRBJ2-1; 9 nucleotides agree with TRBD2. V trimming: 6 bases; J trimming: 2 bases; junction bases outside the gene matches: 8. The germline gives CDR1 SGHVS, CDR2 FQNEAQ. The CDR3 runs 16 residues. CDR3 sequence (DNA): TGTGCCAGCAGTTATCGCGGGAGGGCCACCTACAATGAGCAGTTCTTC. Translation gives CASSYRGRATYNEQFF.

This clonotype has a handful of counts. The chain combines TRBV18 with TRBJ2-5; 13 bases map to TRBD2. This CDR3 is built from 17 residues. The V and J ends lost 2 bases and 5 bases, in that order; junction bases with no gene match: 8. Germline CDR1 and CDR2: KGHSH and LQKENI. The CDR3 is CASSPGTSGMGYETQYF. Written as DNA, the CDR3 is TGTGCCAGCTCACCAGGGACTAGCGGGATGGGGTATGAGACCCAGTACTTC.

The rearrangement links TRBV28 to TRBJ2-7; TRBD2 matches 7 bases. This CDR3 is built from 17 residues. Per germline, CDR1 MDHEN and CDR2 SYDVKM. The ends lost 3 bases at V and 2 bases at J; junction bases unmatched: 13. This CDR3 is CASSFPRGSGVTYEQYF. CDR3 nucleotide sequence: TGTGCCAGCAGTTTTCCTCGGGGAAGCGGGGTCACCTACGAGCAGTACTTC.

V is TRBV7-3 and J is TRBJ2-1, with D uncertain. The CDR3 has 13 amino acids. The germline V gene encodes CDR1 SGHTA and CDR2 FQGTGA. V shed 4 bases and J shed 2 bases, with 6 bases lying between them. The CDR3: CASSSSPYNEQFF. The DNA of the CDR3 is TGTGCCAGCAGCTCCTCCCCCTACAATGAGCAGTTCTTC.

This clonotype is medium-sized within its sample. The CDR3 region has the DNA TGCGCCAGCAGCGGAACCAGGGGGAGGACTGAAGCTTTCTTT. This encodes CASSGTRGRTEAFF. This sequence joins TRBV5-1 and TRBJ1-1, with 7 bases identical to TRBD1. This CDR3 is 14 amino acids long. J was trimmed by 5 bases and V by 4 bases; bases with no gene match: 8. Germline-derived CDR1 and CDR2 are SGHRS and YFSETQ.

The V and J genes are TRBV11-2 and TRBJ2-1; 9 bases fit TRBD2. CDR3 length: 16 amino acids. V lost 6 bases and J lost 4; bases outside the gene matches: 10. CDR1 SGHAT and CDR2 FQNNGV come from the germline V gene. The CDR3 loop reads CASRPVAGAFYNEQFF. CDR3 coding DNA: TGTGCCAGCAGACCGGTAGCGGGAGCCTTTTACAATGAGCAGTTCTTC.